The present entry profiles one TCR beta chain with its context. The antigen remains undetermined. This entry belongs to a study of cytomegalovirus exposure and HLA in healthy donors. Study-wide background: The 120 validation repertoires used the same platform as the approximately 700 first-cohort repertoires (as reported by a later analysis). Whole-study results and caveats: In the approximately 130 validation repertoires, 85% to 95% of cluster scores exceeded 0, per a later analysis. The CMV antigen specificity of a few CMV-associated chains was confirmed through in vitro analysis.

The donors belonged to the roughly 120-subject validation cohort, separate from the 666-subject first cohort. V was trimmed by 10 bases and J by 5 bases, leaving 29 bases between them. The CDR3 loop spans 17 amino acids. Germline loops: CDR1 SNHLY, CDR2 FYNNEI. TCRdb keeps only in-frame clones here, not all; method: immunoSEQ multiplex PCR. The sample yields some 240,000 clones, about nine tenths seen once. This sequence was found in a woman aged 18-29 years in good health and CMV-seropositive. The sample was PBMCs. This chain links TRBV2 with TRBJ2-5, with D possibly TRBD1 on 7 matching bases. CDR3 region: CATYAGFRGAIRETQYF. The DNA for the CDR3 is TGTGCCACCTATGCTGGATTCAGGGGGGCCATTAGGGAGACCCAGTACTTC. Combining the CDR3 with reference TRBV2 and TRBJ2-5 gives the whole variable domain EPEVTQTPSHQVTQMGQEVILRCVPISNHLYFYWYRQILGQKVEFLVSFYNNEISEKSEIFDDQFSVERPDGSNFTLKIRSTKLEDSAMYFCATYAGFRGAIRETQYFGPGTRLLVL.